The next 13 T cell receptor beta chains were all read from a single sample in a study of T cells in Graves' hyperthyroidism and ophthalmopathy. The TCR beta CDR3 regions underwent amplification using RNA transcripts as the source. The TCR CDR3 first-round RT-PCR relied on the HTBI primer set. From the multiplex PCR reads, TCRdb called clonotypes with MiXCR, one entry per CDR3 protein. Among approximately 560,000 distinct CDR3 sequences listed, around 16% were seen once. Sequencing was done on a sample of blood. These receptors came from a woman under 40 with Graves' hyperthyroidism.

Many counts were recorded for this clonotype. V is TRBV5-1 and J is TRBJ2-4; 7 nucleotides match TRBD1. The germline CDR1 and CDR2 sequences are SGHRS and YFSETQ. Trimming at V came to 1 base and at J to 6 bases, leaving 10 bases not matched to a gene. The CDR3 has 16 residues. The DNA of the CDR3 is TGCGCCAGCAGCTTGAACCGGGACCCAGGGGGAAACATTCAGTACTTC. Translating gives CASSLNRDPGGNIQYF.

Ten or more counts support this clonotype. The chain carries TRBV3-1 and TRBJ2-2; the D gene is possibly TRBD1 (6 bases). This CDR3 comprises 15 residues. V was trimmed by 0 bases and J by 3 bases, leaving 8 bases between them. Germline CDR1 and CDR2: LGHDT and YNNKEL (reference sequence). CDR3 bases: TGTGCCAGCAGCCAAGATCCAGGGGACACCGGGGAGCTGTTTTTT. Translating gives CASSQDPGDTGELFF.

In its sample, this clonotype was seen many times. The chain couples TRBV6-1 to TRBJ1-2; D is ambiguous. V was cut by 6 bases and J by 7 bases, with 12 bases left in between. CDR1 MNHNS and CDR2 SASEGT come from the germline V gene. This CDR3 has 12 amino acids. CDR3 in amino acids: CASSGRWFGYTF. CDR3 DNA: TGTGCCAGCAGCGGAAGGTGGTTTGGCTACACCTTC.

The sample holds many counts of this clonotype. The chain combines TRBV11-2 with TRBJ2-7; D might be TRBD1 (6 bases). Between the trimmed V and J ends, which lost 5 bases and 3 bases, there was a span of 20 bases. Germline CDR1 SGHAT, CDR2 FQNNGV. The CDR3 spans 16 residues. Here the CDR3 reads CASSNPTGTKVYEQYF. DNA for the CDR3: TGTGCCAGCAGCAATCCCACCGGGACAAAGGTCTACGAGCAGTACTTC.

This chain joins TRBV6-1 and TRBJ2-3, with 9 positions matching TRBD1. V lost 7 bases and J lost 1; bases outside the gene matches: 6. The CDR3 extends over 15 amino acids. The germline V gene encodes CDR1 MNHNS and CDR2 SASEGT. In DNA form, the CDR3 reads TGTGCCAGCACGGCGGACAGGGGAGGCACAGATACGCAGTATTTT. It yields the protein CASTADRGGTDTQYF.

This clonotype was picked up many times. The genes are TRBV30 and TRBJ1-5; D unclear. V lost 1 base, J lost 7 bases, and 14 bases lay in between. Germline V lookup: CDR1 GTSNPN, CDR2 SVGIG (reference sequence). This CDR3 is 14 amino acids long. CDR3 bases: TGTGCCTGGAGTGAAATCCGAAGCCAACAGCCCCAGCATTTT. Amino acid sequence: CAWSEIRSQQPQHF. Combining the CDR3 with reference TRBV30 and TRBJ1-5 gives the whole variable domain SQTIHQWPATLVQPVGSPLSLECTVEGTSNPNLYWYRQAAGRGLQLLFYSVGIGQISSEVPQNLSASRPQDRQFILSSKKLLLSDSGFYLCAWSEIRSQQPQHFGDGTRLSIL.

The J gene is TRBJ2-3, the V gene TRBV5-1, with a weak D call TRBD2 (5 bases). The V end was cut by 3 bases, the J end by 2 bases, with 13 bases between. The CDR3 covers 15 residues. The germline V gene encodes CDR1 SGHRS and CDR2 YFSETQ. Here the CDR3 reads CASSSKSGSTDTQYF. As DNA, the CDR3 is TGCGCCAGCAGCTCCAAAAGCGGCTCCACAGATACGCAGTATTTT.

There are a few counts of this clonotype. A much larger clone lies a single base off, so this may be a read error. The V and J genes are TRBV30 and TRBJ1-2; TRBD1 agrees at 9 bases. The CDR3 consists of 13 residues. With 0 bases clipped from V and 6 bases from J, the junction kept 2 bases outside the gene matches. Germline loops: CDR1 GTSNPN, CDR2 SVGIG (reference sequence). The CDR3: CAWSVQGADGYTF. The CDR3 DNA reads TGTGCCTGGAGTGTACAGGGGGCGGATGGCTACACCTTC. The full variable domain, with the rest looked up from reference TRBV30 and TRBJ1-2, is SQTIHQWPATLVQPVGSPLSLECTVEGTSNPNLYWYRQAAGRGLQLLFYSVGIGQISSEVPQNLSASRPQDRQFILSSKKLLLSDSGFYLCAWSVQGADGYTFGSGTRLTVV.

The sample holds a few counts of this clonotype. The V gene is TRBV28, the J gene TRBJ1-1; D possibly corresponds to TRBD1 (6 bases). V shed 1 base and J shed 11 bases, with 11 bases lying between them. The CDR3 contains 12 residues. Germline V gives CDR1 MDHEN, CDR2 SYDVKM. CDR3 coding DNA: TGTGCCAGCAGTTTATCCACAGGGTTGGCTTTCTTT. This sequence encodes CASSLSTGLAFF.

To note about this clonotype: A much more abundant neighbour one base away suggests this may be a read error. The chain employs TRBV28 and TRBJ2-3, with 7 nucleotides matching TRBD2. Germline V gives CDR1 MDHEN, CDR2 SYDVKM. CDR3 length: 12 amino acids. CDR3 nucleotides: TGTGACAGCAGTTTGGGAGGGATGTGGCAGTATTTT. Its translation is CDSSLGGMWQYF. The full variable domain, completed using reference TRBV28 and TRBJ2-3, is DVKVTQSSRYLVKRTGEKVFLECVQDMDHENMFWYRQDPGLGLRLIYFSYDVKMKEKGDIPEGYSVSREKKERFSLILESASTNQTSMYLCDSSLGGMWQYFGPGTRLTVL.

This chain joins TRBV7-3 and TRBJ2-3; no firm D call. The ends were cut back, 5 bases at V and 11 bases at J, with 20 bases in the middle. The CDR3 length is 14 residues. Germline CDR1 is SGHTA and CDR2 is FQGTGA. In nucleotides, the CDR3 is TGTGCCAGCAGCACGAACCTGATCGGCGATGAGCAGTATTTT. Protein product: CASSTNLIGDEQYF.

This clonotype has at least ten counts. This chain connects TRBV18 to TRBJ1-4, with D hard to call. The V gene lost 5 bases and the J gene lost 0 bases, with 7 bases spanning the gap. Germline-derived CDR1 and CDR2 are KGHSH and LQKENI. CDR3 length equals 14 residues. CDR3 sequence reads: CASSTTTTNEKLFF. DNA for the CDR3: TGTGCCAGCTCAACGACCACAACTAATGAAAAACTGTTTTTT. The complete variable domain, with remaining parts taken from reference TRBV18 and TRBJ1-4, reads NAGVMQNPRHLVRRRGQEARLRCSPMKGHSHVYWYRQLPEEGLKFMVYLQKENIIDESGMPKERFSAEFPKEGPSILRIQQVVRGDSAAYFCASSTTTTNEKLFFGSGTQLSVL.

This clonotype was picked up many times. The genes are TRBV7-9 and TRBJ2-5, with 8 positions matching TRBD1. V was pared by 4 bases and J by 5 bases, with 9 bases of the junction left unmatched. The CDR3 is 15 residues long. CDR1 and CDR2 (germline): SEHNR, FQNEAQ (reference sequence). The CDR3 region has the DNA TGTGCCAGCAGCTGGAGACAGGGGATTGGTGAGACCCAGTACTTC. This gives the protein CASSWRQGIGETQYF.